The 8 T cell receptor beta chains below come from one sample, sequenced in a study of blood T cell repertoires in COVID-19. Data came from immunoSEQ multiplex PCR; TCRdb stores just in-frame clones and leaves some out. Counted here are hundreds of thousands of clones, roughly 80% occurring once; the ten biggest clones make up approximately 7.9%. Sequencing used peripheral blood. These receptors all come from a woman older than 75 with acute or convalescent COVID-19.

J is TRBJ1-1 and V is TRBV5-3; TRBD1 matches at 7 bases. TRBV5-3 is an open reading frame, and its role is uncertain. V dropped 4 bases and J dropped 0; count of bases not matched to a gene: 6. This CDR3 has 15 residues. The CDR3 nucleotides are TGTGCCAGAAGCCGCTGGACAGGAATGAACACTGAAGCTTTCTTT. It specifies CARSRWTGMNTEAFF.

About this clone itself: Other DNA sequences in this sample translate to the same CDR3. This chain uses TRBV6-6 with TRBJ2-7; 9 bases fit TRBD1. In germline, CDR1 is MNHNY, CDR2 SVGAGI (reference sequence). CDR3 length: 15 residues. V trimming: 0 bases; J trimming: 4 bases; junction bases outside the gene matches: 4. This CDR3 reads CASSYSTGQGYEQYF. CDR3 nucleotide sequence: TGTGCCAGCAGTTACTCGACGGGACAGGGTTACGAGCAGTACTTC.

The rearrangement joins TRBV4-1 to TRBJ2-7; TRBD1 matches 9 bases. The CDR3 sequence is 17 residues long. J gave up 3 bases and V 0 bases, and 9 bases lay outside the gene matches. CDR1 is MGHRA, CDR2 YSYEKL, per germline. CDR3 in DNA: TGCGCCAGCAGCCAAGATCAGGTGGACAGGGGTATCTACGAGCAGTACTTC. It specifies CASSQDQVDRGIYEQYF.

The rearrangement links TRBV5-6 to TRBJ2-1; 9 positions match TRBD2. The CDR3 totals 16 residues. Germline V gene data show CDR1 as SGHDT and CDR2 as YYEEEE. J lost 8 bases, V lost 4 bases, and 13 bases had no gene match. The CDR3 loop reads CASSLLASGGNYEQFF. The CDR3 DNA is TGTGCCAGCAGCCTTCTAGCCAGCGGGGGGAATTATGAGCAGTTCTTC.

J is TRBJ1-1 and V is TRBV28; D not resolved. The CDR3 covers 15 residues. V dropped 6 bases and J dropped 5 bases, with 19 bases sitting between them. The germline V gene encodes CDR1 MDHEN and CDR2 SYDVKM. CDR3 region: CASSATGGYPTEAFF. CDR3 DNA sequence: TGTGCCAGCAGCGCGACCGGCGGGTACCCAACTGAAGCTTTCTTT. Looking up the rest from reference TRBV28 and TRBJ1-1 gives the full variable domain: DVKVTQSSRYLVKRTGEKVFLECVQDMDHENMFWYRQDPGLGLRLIYFSYDVKMKEKGDIPEGYSVSREKKERFSLILESASTNQTSMYLCASSATGGYPTEAFFGQGTRLTVV.

This clone was detected a few times. The chain employs TRBV19 and TRBJ2-4, with TRBD1 matching over 7 bases. The CDR3 is 15 residues long. V gave up 7 bases and J gave up 0 bases; unmatched junction bases: 6. Germline CDR1 is LNHDA and CDR2 is SQIVND (reference sequence). The CDR3 sequence is CASIGTALAKNIQYF. DNA of the CDR3: TGTGCCAGTATAGGGACAGCCCTAGCCAAAAACATTCAGTACTTC.

J is TRBJ1-6 and V is TRBV5-4; D is unresolved. The CDR3 covers 15 residues. The germline CDR1 and CDR2 sequences are SGHNT and YYREEE (reference sequence). V dropped 1 base and J dropped 7 bases, with 12 bases sitting between them. This CDR3 is CASSLTSSPNSPLHF. CDR3 nucleotide sequence: TGTGCCAGCAGCTTGACGTCGAGTCCAAATTCACCCCTCCACTTT.

This clone was picked up one time. The chain couples TRBV18 to TRBJ2-5, with D perhaps matching TRBD2 (6 bases). The V and J ends lost 4 bases and 5 bases respectively, with 14 bases between them. There are 14 residues in the CDR3. The germline CDR1 and CDR2 sequences are KGHSH and LQKENI. The CDR3 nucleotides are TGTGCCAGCTCACTACCGGGACTGATGGAGACCCAGTACTTC. Translated, it gives CASSLPGLMETQYF.